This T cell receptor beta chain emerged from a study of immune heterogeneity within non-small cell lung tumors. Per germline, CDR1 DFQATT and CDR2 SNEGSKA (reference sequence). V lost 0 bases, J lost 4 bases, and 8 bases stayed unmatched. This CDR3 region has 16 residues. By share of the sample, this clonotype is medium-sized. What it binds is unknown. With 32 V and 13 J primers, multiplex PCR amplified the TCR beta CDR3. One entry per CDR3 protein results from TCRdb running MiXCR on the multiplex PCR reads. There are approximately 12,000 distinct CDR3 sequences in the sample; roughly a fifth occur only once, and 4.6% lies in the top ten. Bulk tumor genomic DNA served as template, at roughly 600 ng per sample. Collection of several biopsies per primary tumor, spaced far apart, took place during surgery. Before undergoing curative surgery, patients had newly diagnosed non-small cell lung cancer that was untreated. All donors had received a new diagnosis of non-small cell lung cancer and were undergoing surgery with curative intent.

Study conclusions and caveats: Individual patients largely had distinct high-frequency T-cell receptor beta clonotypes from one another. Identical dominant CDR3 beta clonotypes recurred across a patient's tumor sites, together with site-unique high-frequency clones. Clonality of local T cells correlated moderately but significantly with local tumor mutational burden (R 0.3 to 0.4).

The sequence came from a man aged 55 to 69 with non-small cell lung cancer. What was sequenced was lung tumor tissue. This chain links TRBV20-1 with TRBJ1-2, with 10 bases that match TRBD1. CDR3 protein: CSARDVWTGGFYGYTF. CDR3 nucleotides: TGCAGTGCTAGAGATGTTTGGACAGGGGGGTTCTATGGCTACACCTTC.